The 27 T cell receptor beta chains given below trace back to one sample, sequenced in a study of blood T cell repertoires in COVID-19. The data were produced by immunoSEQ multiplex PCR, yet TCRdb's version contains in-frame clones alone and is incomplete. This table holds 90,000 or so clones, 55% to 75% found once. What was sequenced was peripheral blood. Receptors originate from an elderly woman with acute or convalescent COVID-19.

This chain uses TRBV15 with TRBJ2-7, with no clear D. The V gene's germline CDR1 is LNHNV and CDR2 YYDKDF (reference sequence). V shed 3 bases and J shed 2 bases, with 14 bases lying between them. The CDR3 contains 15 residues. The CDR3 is CATSSETAPTYEQYF. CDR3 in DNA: TGTGCCACCAGCAGTGAGACTGCGCCAACCTACGAGCAGTACTTC.

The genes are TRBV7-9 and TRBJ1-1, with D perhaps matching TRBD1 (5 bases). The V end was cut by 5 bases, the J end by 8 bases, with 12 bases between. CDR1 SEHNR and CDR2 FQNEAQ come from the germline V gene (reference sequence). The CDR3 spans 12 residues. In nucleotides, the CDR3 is TGTGCCAGCAGCGTGACAGCAAGAGAAGCTTTCTTT. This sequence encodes CASSVTAREAFF. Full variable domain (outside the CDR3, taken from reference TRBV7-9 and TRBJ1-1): DTGVSQNPRHKITKRGQNVTFRCDPISEHNRLYWYRQTLGQGPEFLTYFQNEAQLEKSRLLSDRFSAERPKGSFSTLEIQRTEQGDSAMYLCASSVTAREAFFGQGTRLTVV.

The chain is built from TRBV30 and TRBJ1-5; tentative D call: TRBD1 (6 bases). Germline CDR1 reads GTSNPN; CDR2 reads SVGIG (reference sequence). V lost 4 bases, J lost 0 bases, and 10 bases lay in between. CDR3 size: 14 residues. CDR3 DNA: TGTGCCTGGAACCAGGGGCTTAGCAATCAGCCCCAGCATTTT. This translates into CAWNQGLSNQPQHF.

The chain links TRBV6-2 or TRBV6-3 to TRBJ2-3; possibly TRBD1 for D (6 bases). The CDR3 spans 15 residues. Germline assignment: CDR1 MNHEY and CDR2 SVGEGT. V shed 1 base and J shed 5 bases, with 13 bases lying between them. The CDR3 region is CASSYWDTVRDTQYF. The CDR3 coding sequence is TGTGCCAGCAGTTACTGGGACACCGTACGAGATACGCAGTATTTT.

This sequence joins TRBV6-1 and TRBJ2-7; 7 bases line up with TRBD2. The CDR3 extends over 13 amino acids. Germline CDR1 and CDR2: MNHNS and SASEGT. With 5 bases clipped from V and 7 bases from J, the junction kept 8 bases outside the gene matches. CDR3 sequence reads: CASSSGGTGEQYF. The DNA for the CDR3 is TGTGCCAGCAGTTCGGGGGGAACCGGGGAGCAGTACTTC.

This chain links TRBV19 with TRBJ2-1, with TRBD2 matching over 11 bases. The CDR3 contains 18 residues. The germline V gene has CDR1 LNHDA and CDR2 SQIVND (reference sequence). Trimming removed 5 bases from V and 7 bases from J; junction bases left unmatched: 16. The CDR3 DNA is TGTGCCAGTAGTCGGACGCGGACTAGCGGGCAGACGACGAATGAGCAGTTCTTC. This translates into CASSRTRTSGQTTNEQFF.

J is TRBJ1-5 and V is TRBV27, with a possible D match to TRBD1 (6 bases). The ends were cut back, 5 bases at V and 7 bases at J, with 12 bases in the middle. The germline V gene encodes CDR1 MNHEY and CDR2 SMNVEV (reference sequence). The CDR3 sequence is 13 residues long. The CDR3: CASSEQGRQPQHF. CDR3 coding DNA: TGTGCCAGCAGTGAACAGGGAAGGCAGCCCCAGCATTTT.

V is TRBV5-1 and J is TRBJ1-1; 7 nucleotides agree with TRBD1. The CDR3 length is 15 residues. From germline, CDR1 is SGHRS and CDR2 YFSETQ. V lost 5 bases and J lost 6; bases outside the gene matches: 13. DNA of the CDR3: TGCGCCAGCAGTTCCGAGGGGGCTGAGAGCTCTGAAGCTTTCTTT. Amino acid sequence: CASSSEGAESSEAFF.

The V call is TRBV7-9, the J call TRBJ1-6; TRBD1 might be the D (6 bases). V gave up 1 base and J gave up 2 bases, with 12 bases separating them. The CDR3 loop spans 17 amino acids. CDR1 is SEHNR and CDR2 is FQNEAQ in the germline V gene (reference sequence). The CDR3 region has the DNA TGTGCCAGCAGCTTAGAAAGGGGGATGGCCTATAATTCACCCCTCCACTTT. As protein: CASSLERGMAYNSPLHF.

CDR3 region: CASSPRGLDQPQHF. The CDR3 region has the DNA TGTGCCAGCAGCCCCAGGGGGTTGGATCAGCCCCAGCATTTT. V gene TRBV6-2 or TRBV6-3 combines with J gene TRBJ1-5, with 7 bases fitting TRBD1. CDR1 and CDR2 from the germline V gene are MNHEY and SVGEGT. After removal of 6 bases from V and 5 bases from J, the junction contained 7 bases not matched to a gene. The CDR3 is 14 amino acids.

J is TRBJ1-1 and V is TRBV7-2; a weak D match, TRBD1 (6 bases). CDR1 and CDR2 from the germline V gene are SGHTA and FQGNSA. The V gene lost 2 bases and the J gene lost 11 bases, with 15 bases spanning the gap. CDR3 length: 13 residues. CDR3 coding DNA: TGTGCCAGCAGCTTAAGTCCCAGGGGAAGGGCTTTCTTT. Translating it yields CASSLSPRGRAFF.

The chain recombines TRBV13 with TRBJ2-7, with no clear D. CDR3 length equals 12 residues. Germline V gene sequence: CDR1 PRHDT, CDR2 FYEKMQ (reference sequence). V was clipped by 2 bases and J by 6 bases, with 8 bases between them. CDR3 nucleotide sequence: TGTGCCAGCAGCTTATCCCCCTTCGAGCAGTACTTC. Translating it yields CASSLSPFEQYF.

CDR3 sequence: CASSDWGRTDTQYF. The CDR3 nucleotides read TGTGCCAGTAGTGACTGGGGGAGGACAGATACGCAGTATTTT. The rearrangement uses TRBV19 and TRBJ2-3, with D perhaps TRBD2 (6 bases). The length of the CDR3 is 14 residues. Deletions cut 5 bases from V and 3 bases from J, with 12 bases between. Germline CDR1 LNHDA, CDR2 SQIVND (reference sequence). Based on the CDR3 plus reference TRBV19 and TRBJ2-3, the full variable domain is DGGITQSPKYLFRKEGQNVTLSCEQNLNHDAMYWYRQDPGQGLRLIYYSQIVNDFQKGDIAEGYSVSREKKESFPLTVTSAQKNPTAFYLCASSDWGRTDTQYFGPGTRLTVL.

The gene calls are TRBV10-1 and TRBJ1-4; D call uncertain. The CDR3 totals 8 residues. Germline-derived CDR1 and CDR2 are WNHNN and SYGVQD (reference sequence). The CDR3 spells CREEKLFF. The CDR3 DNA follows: TGCCGCGAGGAAAAACTGTTTTTT.

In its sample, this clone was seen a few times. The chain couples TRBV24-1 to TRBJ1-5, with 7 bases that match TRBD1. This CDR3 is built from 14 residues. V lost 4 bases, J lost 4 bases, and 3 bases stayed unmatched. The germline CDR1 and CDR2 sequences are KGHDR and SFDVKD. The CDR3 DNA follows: TGTGCCACCAGTGAAGGGACAGCGAATCAGCCCCAGCATTTT. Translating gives CATSEGTANQPQHF.

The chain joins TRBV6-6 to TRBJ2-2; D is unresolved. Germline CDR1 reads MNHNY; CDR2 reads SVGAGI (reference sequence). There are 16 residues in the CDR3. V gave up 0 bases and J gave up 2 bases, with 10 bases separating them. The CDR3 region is CASSYSRPANTGELFF. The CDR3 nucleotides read TGTGCCAGCAGTTACTCGAGGCCCGCCAACACCGGGGAGCTGTTTTTT.

The CDR3 protein is CASSYLKDRSNYGYTF. The CDR3 bases are TGTGCCAGCAGTTACCTTAAGGACAGATCTAACTATGGCTACACCTTC. V and J are TRBV6-2 or TRBV6-3 and TRBJ1-2; D is perhaps TRBD1 (6 bases). The germline gives CDR1 MNHEY, CDR2 SVGEGT. This CDR3 is 16 amino acids long. The germline V and J ends were trimmed by 2 bases and 0 bases, with 13 bases remaining between them.

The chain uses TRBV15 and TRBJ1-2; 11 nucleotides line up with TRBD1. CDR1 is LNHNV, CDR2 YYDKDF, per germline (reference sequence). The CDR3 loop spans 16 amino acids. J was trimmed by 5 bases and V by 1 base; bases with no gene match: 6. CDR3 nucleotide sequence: TGTGCCACCAGCAGAGGTCAAGGACAGGGGGCTTATGGCTACACCTTC. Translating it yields CATSRGQGQGAYGYTF. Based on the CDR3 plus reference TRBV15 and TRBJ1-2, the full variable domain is DAMVIQNPRYQVTQFGKPVTLSCSQTLNHNVMYWYQQKSSQAPKLLFHYYDKDFNNEADTPDNFQSRRPNTSFCFLDIRSPGLGDTAMYLCATSRGQGQGAYGYTFGSGTRLTVV.

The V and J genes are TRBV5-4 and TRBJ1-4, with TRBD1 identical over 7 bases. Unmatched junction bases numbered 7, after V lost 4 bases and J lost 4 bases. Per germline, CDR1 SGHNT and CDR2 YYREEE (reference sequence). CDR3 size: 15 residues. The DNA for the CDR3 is TGTGCCAGCAGCGCCGGGACAGATTTTAATGAAAAACTGTTTTTT. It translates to CASSAGTDFNEKLFF.

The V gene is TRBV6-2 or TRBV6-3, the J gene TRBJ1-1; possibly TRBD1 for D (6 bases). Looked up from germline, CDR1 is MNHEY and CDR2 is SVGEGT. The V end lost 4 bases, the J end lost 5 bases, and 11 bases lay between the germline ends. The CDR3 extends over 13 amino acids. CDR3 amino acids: CASSSGVGTEAFF. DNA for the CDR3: TGTGCCAGCAGTTCAGGGGTTGGGACTGAAGCTTTCTTT.

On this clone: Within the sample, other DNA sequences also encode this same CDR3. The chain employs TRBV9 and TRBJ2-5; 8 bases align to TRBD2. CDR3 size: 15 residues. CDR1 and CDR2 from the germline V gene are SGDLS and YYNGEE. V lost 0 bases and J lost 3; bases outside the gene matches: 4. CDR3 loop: CASSVAGGLEETQYF. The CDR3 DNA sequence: TGTGCCAGCAGCGTAGCGGGGGGGCTTGAAGAGACCCAGTACTTC. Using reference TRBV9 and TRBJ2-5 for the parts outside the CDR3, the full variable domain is DSGVTQTPKHLITATGQRVTLRCSPRSGDLSVYWYQQSLDQGLQFLIQYYNGEERAKGNILERFSAQQFPDLHSELNLSSLELGDSALYFCASSVAGGLEETQYFGPGTRLLVL.

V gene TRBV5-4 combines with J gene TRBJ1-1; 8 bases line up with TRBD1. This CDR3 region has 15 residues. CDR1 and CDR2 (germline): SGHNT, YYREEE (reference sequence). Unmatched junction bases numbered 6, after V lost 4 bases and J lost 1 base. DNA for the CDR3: TGTGCCAGCAGCGACCAGACAGGGGCGAACACTGAAGCTTTCTTT. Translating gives CASSDQTGANTEAFF.

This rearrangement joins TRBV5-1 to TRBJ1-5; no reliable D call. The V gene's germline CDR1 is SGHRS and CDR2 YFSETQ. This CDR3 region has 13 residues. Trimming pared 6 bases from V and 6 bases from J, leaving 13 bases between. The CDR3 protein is CASTPTPGQPQHF. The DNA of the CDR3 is TGCGCCAGCACCCCGACCCCGGGTCAGCCCCAGCATTTT.

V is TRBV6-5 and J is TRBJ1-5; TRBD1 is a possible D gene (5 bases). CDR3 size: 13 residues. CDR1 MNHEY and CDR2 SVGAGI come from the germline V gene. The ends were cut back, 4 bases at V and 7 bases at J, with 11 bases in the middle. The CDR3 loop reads CASSSGGDQPQHF. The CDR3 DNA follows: TGTGCCAGCAGTTCGGGGGGGGACCAGCCCCAGCATTTT.

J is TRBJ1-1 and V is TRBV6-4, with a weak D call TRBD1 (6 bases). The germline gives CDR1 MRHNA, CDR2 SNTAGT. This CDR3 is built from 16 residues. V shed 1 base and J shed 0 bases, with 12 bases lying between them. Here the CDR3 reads CASSDFRGQLNTEAFF. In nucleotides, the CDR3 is TGTGCCAGCAGTGACTTCCGGGGACAATTGAACACTGAAGCTTTCTTT.

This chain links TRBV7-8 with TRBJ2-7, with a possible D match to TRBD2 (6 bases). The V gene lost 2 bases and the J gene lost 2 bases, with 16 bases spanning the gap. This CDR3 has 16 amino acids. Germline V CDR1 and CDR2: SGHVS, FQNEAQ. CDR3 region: CASSLSAEGGAYEQYF. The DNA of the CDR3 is TGTGCCAGCAGCTTATCGGCGGAGGGAGGCGCCTACGAGCAGTACTTC.

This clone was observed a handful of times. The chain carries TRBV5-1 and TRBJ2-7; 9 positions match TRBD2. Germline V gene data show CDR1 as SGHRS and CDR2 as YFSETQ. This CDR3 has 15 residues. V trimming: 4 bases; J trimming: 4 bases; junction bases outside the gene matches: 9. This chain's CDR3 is CASSPSTSGPYEQYF. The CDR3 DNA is TGCGCCAGCAGCCCCTCTACTAGCGGGCCGTACGAGCAGTACTTC.